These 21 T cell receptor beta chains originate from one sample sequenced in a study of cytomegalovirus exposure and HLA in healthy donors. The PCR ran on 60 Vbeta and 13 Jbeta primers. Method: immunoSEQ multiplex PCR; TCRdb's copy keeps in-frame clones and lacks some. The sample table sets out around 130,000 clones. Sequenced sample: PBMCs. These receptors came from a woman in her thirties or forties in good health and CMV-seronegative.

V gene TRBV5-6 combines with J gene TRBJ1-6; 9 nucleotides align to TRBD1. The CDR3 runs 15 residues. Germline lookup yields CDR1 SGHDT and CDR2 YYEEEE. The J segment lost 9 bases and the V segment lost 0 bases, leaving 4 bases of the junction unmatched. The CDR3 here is CASSLEGTGRSPLHF. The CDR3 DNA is TGTGCCAGCAGCTTGGAAGGGACAGGGCGTTCACCCCTCCACTTT. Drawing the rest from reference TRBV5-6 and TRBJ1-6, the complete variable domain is DAGVTQSPTHLIKTRGQQVTLRCSPKSGHDTVSWYQQALGQGPQFIFQYYEEEERQRGNFPDRFSGHQFPNYSSELNVNALLLGDSALYLCASSLEGTGRSPLHFGNGTRLTVT.

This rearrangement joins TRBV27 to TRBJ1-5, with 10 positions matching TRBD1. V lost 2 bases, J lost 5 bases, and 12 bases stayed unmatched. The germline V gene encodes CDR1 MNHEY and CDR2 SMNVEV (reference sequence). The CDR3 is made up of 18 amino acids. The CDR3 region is CASSLHRGQGTFHQPQHF. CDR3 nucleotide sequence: TGTGCCAGCAGTTTACACAGGGGACAGGGGACCTTTCATCAGCCCCAGCATTTT.

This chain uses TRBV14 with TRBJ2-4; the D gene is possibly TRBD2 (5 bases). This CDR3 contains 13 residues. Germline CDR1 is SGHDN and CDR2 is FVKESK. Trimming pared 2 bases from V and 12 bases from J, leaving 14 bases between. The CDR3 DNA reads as TGTGCCAGCAGCCAAAGAATCGAAGGAGGTCAGTACTTC. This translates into CASSQRIEGGQYF.

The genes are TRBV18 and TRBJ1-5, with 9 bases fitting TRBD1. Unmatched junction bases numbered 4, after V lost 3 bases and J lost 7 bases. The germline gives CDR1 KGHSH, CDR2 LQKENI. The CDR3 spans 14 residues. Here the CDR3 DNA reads TGTGCCAGCTCACCGGACAGGGGACGCCAGCCCCAGCATTTT. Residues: CASSPDRGRQPQHF.

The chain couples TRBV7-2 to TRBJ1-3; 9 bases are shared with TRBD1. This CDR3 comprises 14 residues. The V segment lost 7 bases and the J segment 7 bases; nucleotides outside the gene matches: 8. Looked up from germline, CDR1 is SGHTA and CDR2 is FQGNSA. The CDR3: CASTTSGTGNTIYF. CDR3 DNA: TGTGCCAGCACCACTTCCGGGACAGGGAACACCATATATTTT.

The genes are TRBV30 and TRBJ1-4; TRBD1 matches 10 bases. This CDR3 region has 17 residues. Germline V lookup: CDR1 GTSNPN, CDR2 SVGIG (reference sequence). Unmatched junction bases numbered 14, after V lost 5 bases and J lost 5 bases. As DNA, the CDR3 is TGTGCCTGGGTTGTGGGGGGACGGACAGGGGGGAATGAAAAACTGTTTTTT. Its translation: CAWVVGGRTGGNEKLFF. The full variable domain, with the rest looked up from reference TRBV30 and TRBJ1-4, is SQTIHQWPATLVQPVGSPLSLECTVEGTSNPNLYWYRQAAGRGLQLLFYSVGIGQISSEVPQNLSASRPQDRQFILSSKKLLLSDSGFYLCAWVVGGRTGGNEKLFFGSGTQLSVL.

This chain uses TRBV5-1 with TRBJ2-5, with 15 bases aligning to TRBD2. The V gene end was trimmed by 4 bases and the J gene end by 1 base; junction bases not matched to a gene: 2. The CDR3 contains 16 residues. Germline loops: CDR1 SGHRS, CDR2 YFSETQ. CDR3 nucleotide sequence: TGCGCCAGCAGCCCGGGACTAGCGGGGGGCCAAGAGACCCAGTACTTC. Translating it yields CASSPGLAGGQETQYF. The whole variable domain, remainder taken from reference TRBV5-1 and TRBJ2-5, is KAGVTQTPRYLIKTRGQQVTLSCSPISGHRSVSWYQQTPGQGLQFLFEYFSETQRNKGNFPGRFSGRQFSNSRSEMNVSTLELGDSALYLCASSPGLAGGQETQYFGPGTRLLVL.

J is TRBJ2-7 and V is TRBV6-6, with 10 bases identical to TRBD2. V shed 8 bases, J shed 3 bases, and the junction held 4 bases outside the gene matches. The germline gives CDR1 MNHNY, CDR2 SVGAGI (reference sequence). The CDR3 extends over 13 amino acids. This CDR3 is CASSRLAGYEQYV. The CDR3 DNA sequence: TGTGCCAGCTCGAGACTAGCGGGCTACGAGCAGTACGTC.

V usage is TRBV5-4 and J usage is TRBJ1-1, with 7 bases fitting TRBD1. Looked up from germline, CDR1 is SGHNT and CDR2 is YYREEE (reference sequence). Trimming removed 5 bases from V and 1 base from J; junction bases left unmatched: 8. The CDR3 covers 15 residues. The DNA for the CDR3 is TGTGCCAGCAGAGCCCGGGACAGATCGAACACTGAAGCTTTCTTT. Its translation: CASRARDRSNTEAFF.

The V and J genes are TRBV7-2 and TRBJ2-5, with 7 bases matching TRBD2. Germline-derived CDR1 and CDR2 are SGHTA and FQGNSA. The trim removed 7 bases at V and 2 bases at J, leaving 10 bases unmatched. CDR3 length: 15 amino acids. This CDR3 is CASTIRAGFQETQYF. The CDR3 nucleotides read TGTGCCAGCACCATAAGAGCGGGGTTTCAAGAGACCCAGTACTTC.

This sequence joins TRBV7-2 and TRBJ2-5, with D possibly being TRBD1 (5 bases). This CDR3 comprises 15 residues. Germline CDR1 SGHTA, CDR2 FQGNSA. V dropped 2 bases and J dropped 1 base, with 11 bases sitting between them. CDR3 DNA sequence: TGTGCCAGCAGCTTAAGGGGCCAGACCCAAGAGACCCAGTACTTC. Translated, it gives CASSLRGQTQETQYF.

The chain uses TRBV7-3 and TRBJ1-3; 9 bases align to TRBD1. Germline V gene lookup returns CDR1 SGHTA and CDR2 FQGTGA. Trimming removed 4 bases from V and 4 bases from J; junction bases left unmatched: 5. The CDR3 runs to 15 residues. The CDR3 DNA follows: TGTGCCAGCAGCTATTCCGGGACAGGGGGAAACACCATATATTTT. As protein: CASSYSGTGGNTIYF.

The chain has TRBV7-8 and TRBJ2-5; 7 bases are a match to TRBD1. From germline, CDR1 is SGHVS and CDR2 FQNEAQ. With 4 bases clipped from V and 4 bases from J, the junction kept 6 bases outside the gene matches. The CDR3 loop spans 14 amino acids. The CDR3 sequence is CASSSTGYAETQYF. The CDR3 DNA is TGTGCCAGCAGCTCGACAGGGTATGCAGAGACCCAGTACTTC.

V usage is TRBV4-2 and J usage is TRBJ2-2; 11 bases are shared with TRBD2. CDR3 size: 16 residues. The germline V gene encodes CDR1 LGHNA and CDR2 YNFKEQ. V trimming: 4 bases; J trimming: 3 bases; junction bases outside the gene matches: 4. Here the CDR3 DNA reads TGTGCCAGCAGCCTGCCGGGACTAGCGGACACCGGGGAGCTGTTTTTT. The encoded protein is CASSLPGLADTGELFF.

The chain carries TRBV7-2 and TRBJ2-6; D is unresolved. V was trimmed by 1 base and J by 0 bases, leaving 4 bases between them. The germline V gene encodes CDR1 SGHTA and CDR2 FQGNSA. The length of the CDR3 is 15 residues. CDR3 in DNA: TGTGCCAGCAGCTTAGACACCTCTGGGGCCAACGTCCTGACTTTC. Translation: CASSLDTSGANVLTF.

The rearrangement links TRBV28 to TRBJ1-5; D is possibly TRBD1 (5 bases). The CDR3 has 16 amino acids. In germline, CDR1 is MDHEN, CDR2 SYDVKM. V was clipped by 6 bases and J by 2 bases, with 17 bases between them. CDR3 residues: CASRPVRTGGNQPQHF. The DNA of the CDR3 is TGTGCCAGCAGGCCTGTACGGACGGGGGGCAATCAGCCCCAGCATTTT. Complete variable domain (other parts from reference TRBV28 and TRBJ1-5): DVKVTQSSRYLVKRTGEKVFLECVQDMDHENMFWYRQDPGLGLRLIYFSYDVKMKEKGDIPEGYSVSREKKERFSLILESASTNQTSMYLCASRPVRTGGNQPQHFGDGTRLSIL.

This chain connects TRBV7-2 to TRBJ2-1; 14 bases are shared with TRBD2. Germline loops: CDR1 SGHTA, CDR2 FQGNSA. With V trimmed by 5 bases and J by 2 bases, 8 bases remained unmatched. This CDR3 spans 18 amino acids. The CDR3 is CASSPRTSGGTTYNEQFF. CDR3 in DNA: TGTGCCAGCAGCCCGCGGACTAGCGGGGGGACAACCTACAATGAGCAGTTCTTC.

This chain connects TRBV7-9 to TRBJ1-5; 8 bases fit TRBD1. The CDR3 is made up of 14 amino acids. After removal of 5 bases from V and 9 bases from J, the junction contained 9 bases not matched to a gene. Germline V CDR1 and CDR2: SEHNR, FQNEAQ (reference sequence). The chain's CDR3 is CASSPGQGLGPQHF. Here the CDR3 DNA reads TGTGCCAGCAGCCCCGGACAGGGTTTGGGGCCCCAGCATTTT.

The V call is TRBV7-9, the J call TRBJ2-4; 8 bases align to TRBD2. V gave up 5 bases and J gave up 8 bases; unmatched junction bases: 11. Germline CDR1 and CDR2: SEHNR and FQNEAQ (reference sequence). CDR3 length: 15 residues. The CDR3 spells CASSPAGGRVYIQYF. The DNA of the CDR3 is TGTGCCAGCAGCCCCGCGGGGGGCCGGGTTTACATTCAGTACTTC.

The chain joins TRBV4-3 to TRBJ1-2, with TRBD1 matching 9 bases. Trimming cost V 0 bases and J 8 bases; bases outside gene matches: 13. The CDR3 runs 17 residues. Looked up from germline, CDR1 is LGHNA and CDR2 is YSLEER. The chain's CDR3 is CASSQDPGGQGVQGYTF. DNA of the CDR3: TGCGCCAGCAGCCAAGATCCTGGGGGACAGGGTGTACAGGGCTACACCTTC.

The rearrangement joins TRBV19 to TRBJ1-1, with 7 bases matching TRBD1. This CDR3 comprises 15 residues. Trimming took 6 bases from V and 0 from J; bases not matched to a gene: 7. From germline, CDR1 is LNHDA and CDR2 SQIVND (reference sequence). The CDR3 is CASRSGQDMNTEAFF. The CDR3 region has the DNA TGTGCCAGTAGATCAGGACAGGACATGAACACTGAAGCTTTCTTT.